The present TCR beta chain was sequenced within a study of regulatory T cells in long-lasting Graves disease. Across the study: Graves' patients diagnosed newly had used antithyroid drugs under 3 months. Study-wide points: Reduced TCR diversity was observed in persistent Graves' patients versus newly diagnosed patients.

To make TCR beta libraries, researchers used iRepertoire HTBI primers and Arm-PCR of CDR3 regions. TCRdb analysed the multiplex PCR reads with MiXCR anew, one entry per CDR3 protein. This sample yields around 500,000 distinct CDR3 sequences, of which about 12% are seen a single time; 8% to 10% belongs to the top ten. This clonotype was recorded at least ten times. The antigen is undetermined. Germline values: CDR1 MNHEY, CDR2 SMNVEV (reference sequence). CDR3 length: 15 amino acids. V lost 6 bases, J lost 1 base, and 15 bases lay in between. Described time point: newly diagnosed GD, antithyroid drugs for less than 3 months. From RNA extracted from PBMCs, the TCR library was made. This same sample was also part of a study on T cells in Graves' hyperthyroidism and ophthalmopathy. From that report: The HTBI primer set served for first-round RT-PCR of the TCR CDR3.

Sequencing used peripheral blood mononuclear cells (PBMCs), obtained at new diagnosis, from a patient treated with antithyroid drugs. The TCR sequence derives from a woman in her twenties or thirties with Graves disease. The rearrangement uses TRBV27 and TRBJ1-1; no definite D call. DNA for the CDR3: TGTGCCAGCAGCCCTTTGGTGGGAGCGAACACTGAAGCTTTCTTT. Protein: CASSPLVGANTEAFF.